One sample yielded the 16 T cell receptor beta chains listed below, sequenced in a study of early stage breast cancer tumors. The repertoire was sequenced with immunoSEQ multiplex PCR; TCRdb's copy has only in-frame clones and lacks some. In the table there are roughly 57,000 clones, 75% to 95% of which are singletons. Sequencing was done on a sample of blood. Receptors originate from a person between 65 and 79 years old with breast cancer.

The chain combines TRBV19 with TRBJ2-5; 7 bases align to TRBD1. V shed 4 bases, J shed 1 base, and the junction held 6 bases outside the gene matches. The CDR3 is made up of 15 amino acids. The V gene's germline CDR1 is LNHDA and CDR2 SQIVND (reference sequence). The CDR3 DNA is TGTGCCAGTAGTACCCCGTACAGGGGCCAAGAGACCCAGTACTTC. Translation: CASSTPYRGQETQYF.

The V call is TRBV13, the J call TRBJ1-4, with 8 positions matching TRBD1. This CDR3 contains 16 residues. With 2 bases clipped from V and 5 bases from J, the junction kept 7 bases outside the gene matches. The germline CDR1 and CDR2 sequences are PRHDT and FYEKMQ (reference sequence). DNA of the CDR3: TGTGCCAGCAGCTTACCAACAGGGGGTACGAATGAAAAACTGTTTTTT. This encodes CASSLPTGGTNEKLFF.

V is TRBV5-4 and J is TRBJ2-7, with 9 bases aligning to TRBD1. J was trimmed by 5 bases and V by 3 bases; bases with no gene match: 3. Germline assignment: CDR1 SGHNT and CDR2 YYREEE (reference sequence). CDR3 length equals 13 residues. CDR3 in DNA: TGTGCCAGCAGCTGGGACAGGGTGAACGAGCAGTACTTC. It is translated as CASSWDRVNEQYF.

V usage is TRBV7-2 and J usage is TRBJ2-1; TRBD2 matches 9 bases. Germline CDR1 and CDR2: SGHTA and FQGNSA. V lost 1 base, J lost 8 bases, and 6 bases stayed unmatched. The CDR3 has 15 amino acids. This CDR3 reads CASSLVAGGPHEQFF. CDR3 in DNA: TGTGCCAGCAGCTTAGTGGCGGGAGGGCCGCATGAGCAGTTCTTC.

This chain links TRBV7-9 with TRBJ1-1, with D possibly being TRBD1 (6 bases). The CDR3 totals 13 residues. V lost 4 bases and J 11 bases, leaving 17 bases between the germline ends. Germline V gives CDR1 SEHNR, CDR2 FQNEAQ (reference sequence). In DNA form, the CDR3 reads TGTGCCAGCAGCTACAAAGGGGGAGGGAGGGCTTTCTTT. Translated, it gives CASSYKGGGRAFF.

This clone was observed a handful of times. The V and J genes are TRBV29-1 and TRBJ1-1; the D gene is possibly TRBD1 (5 bases). The CDR3 runs to 12 residues. Looked up from germline, CDR1 is SQVTM and CDR2 is ANQGSEA. The V gene lost 4 bases and the J gene lost 1 base, with 7 bases spanning the gap. Here the CDR3 reads CSVAQGNTEAFF. CDR3 coding DNA: TGCAGCGTTGCTCAGGGGAACACTGAAGCTTTCTTT.

This chain joins TRBV19 and TRBJ1-1, with D possibly being TRBD1 (6 bases). Trimming pared 6 bases from V and 4 bases from J, leaving 12 bases between. The CDR3 runs 13 residues. The germline V gene encodes CDR1 LNHDA and CDR2 SQIVND (reference sequence). CDR3 nucleotide sequence: TGTGCCAGTAGGACCAACAGGGTCACTGAAGCTTTCTTT. Its translation: CASRTNRVTEAFF.

This chain joins TRBV28 and TRBJ1-6, with a possible D match to TRBD1 (5 bases). CDR1 is MDHEN and CDR2 is SYDVKM in the germline V gene. This CDR3 spans 15 amino acids. The germline V and J ends were trimmed by 8 bases and 0 bases, with 11 bases remaining between them. CDR3 residues: CASGGGTSYNSPLHF. The CDR3 nucleotides read TGTGCCAGCGGGGGGGGGACCTCCTATAATTCACCCCTCCACTTT.

A note on this clone: The junction does not match germline at one end; this may be a read error. This chain's CDR3 is CASREGTGGLSYNSPLHF. The DNA for the CDR3 is TGTGCCAGCAGGGAAGGGACAGGGGGCTTGTCCTATAATTCACCCCTCCACTTT. The chain combines TRBV2 with TRBJ1-6; 12 nucleotides agree with TRBD1. Germline lookup yields CDR1 SNHLY and CDR2 FYNNEI. The CDR3 sequence is 18 residues long.

This clone appeared once. V is TRBV10-3 and J is TRBJ2-3; D may be TRBD2 (5 bases). This CDR3 comprises 12 residues. From germline, CDR1 is ENHRY and CDR2 SYGVKD. Trimming took 9 bases from V and 4 from J, leaving 11 bases between them. CDR3 region: CAISGSADTQYF. The CDR3 nucleotides are TGTGCCATATCGGGATCGGCAGATACGCAGTATTTT.

This chain joins TRBV7-9 and TRBJ2-5; D uncertain. CDR3 size: 11 residues. The germline V gene has CDR1 SEHNR and CDR2 FQNEAQ (reference sequence). V gave up 5 bases and J gave up 1 base, with 2 bases separating them. This chain's CDR3 is CASSLQETQYF. In DNA, the CDR3 is TGTGCCAGCAGCCTCCAAGAGACCCAGTACTTC.

This clone was counted a single time. V usage is TRBV6-5 and J usage is TRBJ1-6; TRBD1 matches 7 bases. V shed 5 bases and J 10 bases; nucleotides not matched to a gene: 8. This CDR3 has 14 residues. The V gene's germline CDR1 is MNHEY and CDR2 SVGAGI. Here the CDR3 reads CASSRQGRDSPLHF. In DNA, the CDR3 is TGTGCCAGCAGTCGACAGGGTCGGGACTCACCCCTCCACTTT.

This chain uses TRBV12-5 with TRBJ2-1, with D perhaps matching TRBD2 (5 bases). V lost 7 bases, J lost 4 bases, and 11 bases lay in between. Germline loops: CDR1 LGHNT, CDR2 FRNRAP. CDR3 length: 13 residues. The CDR3 loop reads CASAERLYNEQFF. DNA for the CDR3: TGTGCTAGTGCCGAAAGACTATACAATGAGCAGTTCTTC.

The rearrangement joins TRBV11-2 to TRBJ2-7, with TRBD1 matching over 9 bases. The CDR3 has 14 residues. The trim removed 5 bases at V and 3 bases at J, leaving 5 bases unmatched. Germline V gene lookup returns CDR1 SGHAT and CDR2 FQNNGV. The CDR3 region has the DNA TGTGCCAGCAGCCGGACAGGGGCGGGCTACGAGCAGTACTTC. Translated, it gives CASSRTGAGYEQYF.

This sequence joins TRBV11-3 and TRBJ2-3, with D maybe TRBD2 (6 bases). The CDR3 spans 16 residues. The germline V and J ends were trimmed by 1 base and 0 bases, with 11 bases remaining between them. Per germline, CDR1 SGHNT and CDR2 YENEEA. CDR3 residues: CASSLGLVSSTDTQYF. CDR3 in DNA: TGTGCCAGCAGCTTAGGACTAGTTTCTAGCACAGATACGCAGTATTTT.

This chain links TRBV7-3 with TRBJ1-1, with TRBD1 identical over 8 bases. Per germline, CDR1 SGHTA and CDR2 FQGTGA. The junction had 4 bases not matched to a gene; V was cut back by 6 bases and J by 4 bases. CDR3 length: 13 amino acids. The CDR3 is CASRMTGVTEAFF. CDR3 sequence (DNA): TGTGCCAGCAGAATGACAGGGGTCACTGAAGCTTTCTTT.